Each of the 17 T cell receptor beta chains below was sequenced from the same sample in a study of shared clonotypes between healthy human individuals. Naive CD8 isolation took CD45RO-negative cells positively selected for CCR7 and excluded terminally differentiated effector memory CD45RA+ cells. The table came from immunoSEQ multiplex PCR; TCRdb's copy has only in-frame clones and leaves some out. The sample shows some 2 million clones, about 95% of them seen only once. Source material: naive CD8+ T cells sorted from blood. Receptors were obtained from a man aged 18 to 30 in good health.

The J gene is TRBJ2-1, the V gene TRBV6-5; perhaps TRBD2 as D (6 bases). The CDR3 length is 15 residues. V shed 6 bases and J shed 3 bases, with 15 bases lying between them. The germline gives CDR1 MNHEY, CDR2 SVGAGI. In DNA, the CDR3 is TGTGCCAGCAGCCCCCATCGGGGACTCTACAATGAGCAGTTCTTC. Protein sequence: CASSPHRGLYNEQFF.

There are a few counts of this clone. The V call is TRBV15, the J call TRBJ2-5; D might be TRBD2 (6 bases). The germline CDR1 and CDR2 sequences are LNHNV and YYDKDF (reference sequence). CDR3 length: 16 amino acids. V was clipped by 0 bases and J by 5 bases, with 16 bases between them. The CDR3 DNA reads TGTGCCACCAGCAGAGATTTACAGGCGGGGTGGGAGACCCAGTACTTC. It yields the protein CATSRDLQAGWETQYF.

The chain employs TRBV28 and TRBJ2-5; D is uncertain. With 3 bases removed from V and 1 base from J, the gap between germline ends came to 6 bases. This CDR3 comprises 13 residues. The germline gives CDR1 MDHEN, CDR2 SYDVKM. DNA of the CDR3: TGTGCCAGCAGTTTTTCCTTCCAAGAGACCCAGTACTTC. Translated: CASSFSFQETQYF.

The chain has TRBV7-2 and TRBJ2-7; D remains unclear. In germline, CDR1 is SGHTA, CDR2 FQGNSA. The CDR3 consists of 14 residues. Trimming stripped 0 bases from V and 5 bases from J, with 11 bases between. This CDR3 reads CASSLAGFENEQYF. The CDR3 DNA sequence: TGTGCCAGCAGCTTAGCGGGGTTTGAGAACGAGCAGTACTTC.

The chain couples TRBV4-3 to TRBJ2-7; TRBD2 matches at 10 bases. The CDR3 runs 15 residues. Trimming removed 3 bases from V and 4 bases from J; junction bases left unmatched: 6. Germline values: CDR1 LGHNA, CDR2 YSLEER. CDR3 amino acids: CASSHALAGAYEQYF. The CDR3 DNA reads TGCGCCAGCAGCCATGCGCTAGCGGGAGCGTACGAGCAGTACTTC.

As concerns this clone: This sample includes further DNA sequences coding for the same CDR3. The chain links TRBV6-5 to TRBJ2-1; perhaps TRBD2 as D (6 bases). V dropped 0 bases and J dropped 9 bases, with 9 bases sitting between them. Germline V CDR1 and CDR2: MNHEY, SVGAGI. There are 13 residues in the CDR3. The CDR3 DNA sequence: TGTGCCAGCAGTTACTCACTAGCTGGTGAGCAGTTCTTC. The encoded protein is CASSYSLAGEQFF.

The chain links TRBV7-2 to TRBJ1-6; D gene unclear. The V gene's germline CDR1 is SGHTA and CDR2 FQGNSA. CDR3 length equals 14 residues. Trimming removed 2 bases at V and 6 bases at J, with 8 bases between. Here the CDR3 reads CASSLFFLNSPLHF. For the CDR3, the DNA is TGTGCCAGCAGCTTATTTTTCCTTAATTCACCCCTCCACTTT. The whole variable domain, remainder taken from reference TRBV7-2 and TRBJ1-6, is GAGVSQSPSNKVTEKGKDVELRCDPISGHTALYWYRQSLGQGLEFLIYFQGNSAPDKSGLPSDRFSAERTGGSVSTLTIQRTQQEDSAVYLCASSLFFLNSPLHFGNGTRLTVT.

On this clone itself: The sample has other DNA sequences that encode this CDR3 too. Here the CDR3 DNA reads TGTGCCAGCAGCTTAGGGACTAGCGGTTACAATGAGCAGTTCTTC. Translating it yields CASSLGTSGYNEQFF. The genes are TRBV13 and TRBJ2-1, with TRBD2 matching over 9 bases. The CDR3 has 15 amino acids. Losses at the gene ends were 0 bases for V and 4 bases for J; bases not matched to a gene: 1. Germline V gene data show CDR1 as PRHDT and CDR2 as FYEKMQ (reference sequence).

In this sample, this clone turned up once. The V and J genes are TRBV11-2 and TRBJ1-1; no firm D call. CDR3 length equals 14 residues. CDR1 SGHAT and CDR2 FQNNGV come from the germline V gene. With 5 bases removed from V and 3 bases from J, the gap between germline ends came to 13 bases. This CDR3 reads CASSPGGRYTEAFF. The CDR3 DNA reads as TGTGCCAGCAGCCCCGGAGGTCGGTACACTGAAGCTTTCTTT.

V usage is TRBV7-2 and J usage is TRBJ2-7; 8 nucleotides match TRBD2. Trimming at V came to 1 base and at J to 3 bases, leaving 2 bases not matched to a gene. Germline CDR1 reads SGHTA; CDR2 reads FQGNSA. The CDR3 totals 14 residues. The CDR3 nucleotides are TGTGCCAGCAGCTTAGTTGGGACTAGCTACGAGCAGTACTTC. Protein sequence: CASSLVGTSYEQYF.

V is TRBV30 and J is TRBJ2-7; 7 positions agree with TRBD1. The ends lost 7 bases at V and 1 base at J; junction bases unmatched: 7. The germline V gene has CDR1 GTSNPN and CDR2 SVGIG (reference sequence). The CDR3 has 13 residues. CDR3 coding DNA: TGTGCCTCACGACAGGGAGCTTCCTACGAGCAGTACTTC. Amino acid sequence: CASRQGASYEQYF.

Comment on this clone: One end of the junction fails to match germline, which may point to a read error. The CDR3 bases are TGCGCCAGCAGACAAGCGGGAGTTGGAGAGACCCAGTACTTC. Translating it yields CASRQAGVGETQYF. This chain joins TRBV4-1 and TRBJ2-5; 8 bases align to TRBD2. Looked up from germline, CDR1 is MGHRA and CDR2 is YSYEKL. This CDR3 has 14 residues.

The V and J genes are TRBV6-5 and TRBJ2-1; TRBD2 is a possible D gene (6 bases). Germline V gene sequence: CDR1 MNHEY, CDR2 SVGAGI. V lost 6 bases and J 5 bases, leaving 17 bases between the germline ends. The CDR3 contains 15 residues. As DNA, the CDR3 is TGTGCCAGCAGCCCGGGAGTGGGACGGCACAATGAGCAGTTCTTC. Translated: CASSPGVGRHNEQFF.

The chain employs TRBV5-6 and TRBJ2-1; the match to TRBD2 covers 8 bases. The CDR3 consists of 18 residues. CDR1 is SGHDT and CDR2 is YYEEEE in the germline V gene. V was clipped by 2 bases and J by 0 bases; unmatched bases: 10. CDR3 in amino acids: CASSLHWKSGGSYNEQFF. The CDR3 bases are TGTGCCAGCAGCTTACATTGGAAAAGCGGGGGCTCCTACAATGAGCAGTTCTTC.

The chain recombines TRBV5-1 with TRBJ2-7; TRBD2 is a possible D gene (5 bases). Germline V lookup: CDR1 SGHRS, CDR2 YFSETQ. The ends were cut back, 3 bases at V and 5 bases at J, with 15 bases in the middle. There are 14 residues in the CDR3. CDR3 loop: CASSSQHLADEQYF. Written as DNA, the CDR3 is TGCGCCAGCAGCTCGCAACACCTAGCCGACGAGCAGTACTTC.

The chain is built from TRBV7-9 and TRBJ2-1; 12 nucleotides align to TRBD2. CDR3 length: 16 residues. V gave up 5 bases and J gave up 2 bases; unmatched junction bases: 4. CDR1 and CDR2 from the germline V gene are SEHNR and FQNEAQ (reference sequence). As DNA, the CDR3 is TGTGCCAGCAGCCACTCTAGCGGGAGGGCCTACAATGAGCAGTTCTTC. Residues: CASSHSSGRAYNEQFF.

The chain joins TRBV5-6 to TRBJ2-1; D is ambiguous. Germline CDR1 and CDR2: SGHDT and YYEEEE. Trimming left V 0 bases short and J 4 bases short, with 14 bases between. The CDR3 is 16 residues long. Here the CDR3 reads CASSLVVPGRYNEQFF. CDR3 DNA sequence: TGTGCCAGCAGCTTGGTGGTCCCTGGACGTTACAATGAGCAGTTCTTC.